These T cell receptor beta chains were read from a single sample in a study of PD-1 and CTLA-4 blockade in melanoma. The assay was immunoSEQ multiplex PCR, and TCRdb's table has in-frame clones only and misses some. This table has 20,000 to 25,000 clones, more than 70% appearing once. Material: CD8+ T cells from peripheral blood, obtained before anti-PD-1 treatment. The receptors originated from a human donor with melanoma. Both conserved end residues are part of each CDR3. Each record gives: clone size, J gene, D gene, V gene, CDR3 DNA, CDR3 protein. D genes are given only for firm matches. Clone size is not always given. Where it is, it says once, few, many or a class for expanded clones.

clone_size: -
j_call: TRBJ2-1
d_call: -
v_call: TRBV6-2/TRBV6-3
cdr3_nt: TGTGCCAGCAGCGAGGGGAGTGAGCAGTTCTTC
cdr3_aa: CASSEGSEQFF

clone_size: -
j_call: TRBJ1-1
d_call: -
v_call: TRBV27
cdr3_nt: TGTGCCAGCAGTTTCGGGAAGGACACTGAAGCTTTCTTT
cdr3_aa: CASSFGKDTEAFF

clone_size: few
j_call: TRBJ1-1
d_call: -
v_call: TRBV5-4
cdr3_nt: TGTGCCAGCAGCTCGACGGACACTGAAGCTTTCTTT
cdr3_aa: CASSSTDTEAFF

clone_size: -
j_call: TRBJ2-2
d_call: -
v_call: TRBV7-9
cdr3_nt: TGTGCCAGCAGCCCGGACGGGAACACCGGGGAGCTGTTTTTT
cdr3_aa: CASSPDGNTGELFF

clone_size: -
j_call: TRBJ1-6
d_call: -
v_call: TRBV7-9
cdr3_nt: TGTGCCAGCAGCTCCCGACAGGAAAACGGGGTTCAGTTAACCCTCCACTTT
cdr3_aa: CASSSRQENGVQLTLHF

clone_size: -
j_call: TRBJ1-2
d_call: -
v_call: TRBV27
cdr3_nt: TGTGCCAGCAGTCAGGGACACTCTAGCTACACCTTC
cdr3_aa: CASSQGHSSYTF

clone_size: -
j_call: TRBJ2-7
d_call: TRBD1
v_call: TRBV11-2
cdr3_nt: TGTGCCAGCAGCTTGTTCCGGGACAGGGACTACGAGCAGTACTTC
cdr3_aa: CASSLFRDRDYEQYF

clone_size: -
j_call: TRBJ1-6
d_call: TRBD1
v_call: TRBV14
cdr3_nt: TGTGCCAGCAGCTACTTAAGTCAGGGGGCGACCTATAATTCACCCCTCCACTTT
cdr3_aa: CASSYLSQGATYNSPLHF

clone_size: -
j_call: TRBJ1-2
d_call: -
v_call: TRBV4-3
cdr3_nt: TGCGCCAGCAGCCAAGATGAGGGGGGCTATGGCTACACCTTC
cdr3_aa: CASSQDEGGYGYTF

clone_size: once
j_call: TRBJ2-7
d_call: -
v_call: TRBV3-1/TRBV3-2
cdr3_nt: TGTGCCAGCAGCCAAATCAGGGGAGGGAGCGACGAGCAGTACTTC
cdr3_aa: CASSQIRGGSDEQYF

clone_size: -
j_call: TRBJ2-5
d_call: TRBD2
v_call: TRBV9
cdr3_nt: TGTGCCAGCAGCCCCGGGGGGGCCTGGGAGACCCAGTACTTC
cdr3_aa: CASSPGGAWETQYF

clone_size: -
j_call: TRBJ1-1
d_call: -
v_call: TRBV2
cdr3_nt: TGTGCCAGCAGTGCCAACTGGGCCGGAGCTTTCTTT
cdr3_aa: CASSANWAGAFF

clone_size: -
j_call: TRBJ2-1
d_call: -
v_call: TRBV7-9
cdr3_nt: TGTGCCAGCAGCTTAGGCTATAATGAGCAGTTCTTC
cdr3_aa: CASSLGYNEQFF

clone_size: -
j_call: TRBJ1-2
d_call: TRBD1
v_call: TRBV5-5
cdr3_nt: TGTGCCAGCAGCATTCCACAGGGGGTACGCGACTATGGCTACACCTTC
cdr3_aa: CASSIPQGVRDYGYTF

clone_size: -
j_call: TRBJ1-1
d_call: TRBD1
v_call: TRBV5-1
cdr3_nt: TGCGCCAGCAGCTTCGGGACAGACTACACTGAAGCTTTCTTT
cdr3_aa: CASSFGTDYTEAFF

clone_size: -
j_call: TRBJ1-1
d_call: TRBD1
v_call: TRBV19
cdr3_nt: TGTGCCAGTAGTCCCTGGACAGGGTCTAACACTGAAGCTTTCTTT
cdr3_aa: CASSPWTGSNTEAFF

clone_size: -
j_call: TRBJ2-7
d_call: TRBD2
v_call: TRBV7-9
cdr3_nt: TGTGCCAGCAGCTTCGGGAGGATCGAGTACGAGCAGTACTTC
cdr3_aa: CASSFGRIEYEQYF

clone_size: -
j_call: TRBJ1-1
d_call: -
v_call: TRBV10-3
cdr3_nt: TGTGCCATCAGTGACATGAACACTGAAGCTTTCTTT
cdr3_aa: CAISDMNTEAFF

clone_size: -
j_call: TRBJ2-7
d_call: -
v_call: TRBV5-1
cdr3_nt: TGCGCCAGCAGCATACTCGGGGGGCGCGAGCAGTACTTC
cdr3_aa: CASSILGGREQYF

clone_size: -
j_call: TRBJ2-7
d_call: -
v_call: TRBV29-1
cdr3_nt: TGCAGCGTTGACGCAGGGGCCTACGAGCAGTACTTC
cdr3_aa: CSVDAGAYEQYF

clone_size: -
j_call: TRBJ2-1
d_call: TRBD2
v_call: TRBV4-2
cdr3_nt: TGTGCCAGCAGCCAAGAGGAGACTAGCGTTTACAATGAGCAGTTCTTC
cdr3_aa: CASSQEETSVYNEQFF

clone_size: -
j_call: TRBJ2-1
d_call: -
v_call: TRBV10-3
cdr3_nt: TGTGCCATCAGTGATGAGGGGACTACAGGGGAGCAGTTCTTC
cdr3_aa: CAISDEGTTGEQFF

clone_size: -
j_call: TRBJ1-2
d_call: -
v_call: TRBV5-1
cdr3_nt: TGCGCCAGCAGCGACGGGCCCACTAACTATGGCTACACCTTC
cdr3_aa: CASSDGPTNYGYTF

clone_size: -
j_call: TRBJ1-6
d_call: TRBD1
v_call: TRBV18
cdr3_nt: TGTGCCAGCTCACCACGGGACAGGCCTAATAATTCACCCCTCCACTTT
cdr3_aa: CASSPRDRPNNSPLHF

clone_size: -
j_call: TRBJ2-7
d_call: -
v_call: TRBV7-2
cdr3_nt: TGTGCCAGCAGCTTAGAGGGAAAATGGTTGTACGAGCAGTACTTC
cdr3_aa: CASSLEGKWLYEQYF

clone_size: -
j_call: TRBJ1-2
d_call: -
v_call: TRBV7-9
cdr3_nt: TGTGCCAGCAGCCCCGGACAGTCCCCCAAGGGCTACACCTTC
cdr3_aa: CASSPGQSPKGYTF

clone_size: -
j_call: TRBJ2-7
d_call: -
v_call: TRBV4-2
cdr3_nt: TGTGCCAGCAGCCACGAGGACTACGAGCAGTACTTC
cdr3_aa: CASSHEDYEQYF

clone_size: -
j_call: TRBJ1-5
d_call: -
v_call: TRBV7-8
cdr3_nt: TGTGCCAGCAGCTTAGCCAGGAATCAGCCCCAGCATTTT
cdr3_aa: CASSLARNQPQHF

clone_size: -
j_call: TRBJ1-1
d_call: TRBD1
v_call: TRBV4-1
cdr3_nt: TGCGCCAGCAAAAGACCTTTGGGACAGACGAACACTGAAGCTTTCTTT
cdr3_aa: CASKRPLGQTNTEAFF

clone_size: -
j_call: TRBJ1-6
d_call: TRBD1
v_call: TRBV25-1
cdr3_nt: TGTGCCAGCAGCCTCAGGGACAGTGTCCATTCACCCCTCCACTTT
cdr3_aa: CASSLRDSVHSPLHF

clone_size: -
j_call: TRBJ2-1
d_call: TRBD2
v_call: TRBV28
cdr3_nt: TGTGCCAGCAGTCTAGCGGGGGGGTTCAATGAGCAGTTCTTC
cdr3_aa: CASSLAGGFNEQFF

clone_size: -
j_call: TRBJ2-2
d_call: -
v_call: TRBV2
cdr3_nt: TGTGCCAGCAGTGGGAAACGACAGAACACCGGGGAGCTGTTTTTT
cdr3_aa: CASSGKRQNTGELFF

clone_size: -
j_call: TRBJ1-2
d_call: -
v_call: TRBV7-8
cdr3_nt: TGTGCCAGCAGGTTGGTGGGGGGGTATCGTGGCTACACCTTC
cdr3_aa: CASRLVGGYRGYTF

clone_size: -
j_call: TRBJ2-7
d_call: TRBD1
v_call: TRBV10-2
cdr3_nt: TGCGCCAGCAGGAGGGACAGTTCCTACGAGCAGTACTTC
cdr3_aa: CASRRDSSYEQYF

clone_size: -
j_call: TRBJ2-5
d_call: TRBD2
v_call: TRBV7-3
cdr3_nt: TGTGCCAGCAGCTTATGGGGAGGGAGAGAGACCCAGTACTTC
cdr3_aa: CASSLWGGRETQYF

clone_size: -
j_call: TRBJ1-2
d_call: -
v_call: TRBV4-3
cdr3_nt: TGCGCCAGCAGCCAAGATCTTGACGGGGGGGAAAATGGCTACACCTTC
cdr3_aa: CASSQDLDGGENGYTF

clone_size: -
j_call: TRBJ2-5
d_call: TRBD2
v_call: TRBV6-5
cdr3_nt: TGTGCCAGCAGCTCCTCTAGCGGGACCCAAGAGACCCAGTACTTC
cdr3_aa: CASSSSSGTQETQYF

clone_size: -
j_call: TRBJ1-5
d_call: -
v_call: TRBV6-1
cdr3_nt: TGTGCCAGCAGTGAAATGGGAGGTAGTAGCAATCAGCCCCAGCATTTT
cdr3_aa: CASSEMGGSSNQPQHF

clone_size: -
j_call: TRBJ1-4
d_call: -
v_call: TRBV5-1
cdr3_nt: TGCGCCAGCAGCTTGGACTTTGGGGATGAAAAACTGTTTTTT
cdr3_aa: CASSLDFGDEKLFF